This T cell receptor (beta chain) derives from a study of T cells in Graves' hyperthyroidism and ophthalmopathy. TCR beta CDR3 region amplification was performed from RNA transcripts. The HTBI primer set served for first-round RT-PCR of the TCR CDR3. TCRdb called the multiplex PCR reads again in MiXCR, with one record for every CDR3 protein. The table has some 580,000 distinct CDR3 sequences, around 16% seen once. Regarding this clonotype: Its antigen is undetermined.

Germline trimming cut 4 bases from V and 2 bases from J; bases unmatched to any gene: 10. In germline, CDR1 is GTSNPN, CDR2 SVGIG (reference sequence). The CDR3 sequence is 15 residues long. Findings and limits, study-wide: Stable hyperthyroidism was separated from ophthalmopathy by a model based on 13 V-J features. With a median lead of around 5.9 months before onset, the model predicted ophthalmopathy.

This chain uses TRBV30 with TRBJ2-7, with 8 nucleotides matching TRBD2. The sample consisted of blood. This receptor was obtained from a woman in her forties with Graves' ophthalmopathy. The CDR3 reads CAWIDRKRGPYEQYF. For the CDR3, the DNA is TGTGCCTGGATCGACAGGAAGCGGGGGCCCTACGAGCAGTACTTC. The variable domain in full, with the rest retrieved from reference TRBV30 and TRBJ2-7, is SQTIHQWPATLVQPVGSPLSLECTVEGTSNPNLYWYRQAAGRGLQLLFYSVGIGQISSEVPQNLSASRPQDRQFILSSKKLLLSDSGFYLCAWIDRKRGPYEQYFGPGTRLTVT.